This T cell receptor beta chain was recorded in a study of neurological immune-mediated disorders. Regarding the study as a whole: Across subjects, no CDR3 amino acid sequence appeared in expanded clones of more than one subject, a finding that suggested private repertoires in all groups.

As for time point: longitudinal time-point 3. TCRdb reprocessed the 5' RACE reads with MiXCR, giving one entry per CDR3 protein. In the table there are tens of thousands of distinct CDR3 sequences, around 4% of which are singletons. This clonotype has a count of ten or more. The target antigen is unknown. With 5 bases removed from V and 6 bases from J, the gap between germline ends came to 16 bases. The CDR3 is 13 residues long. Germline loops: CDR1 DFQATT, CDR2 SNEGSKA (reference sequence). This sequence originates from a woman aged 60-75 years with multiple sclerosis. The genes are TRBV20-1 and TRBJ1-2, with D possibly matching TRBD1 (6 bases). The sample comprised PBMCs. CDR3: CSASRTDLDGYTF. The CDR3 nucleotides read TGCAGTGCTTCCCGGACAGATCTGGATGGCTACACCTTC.